The 14 T cell receptor beta chains below come from one sample, sequenced in a study of blood T cell repertoires in COVID-19 (TCRdb year 2020). Library preparation used the immunoSEQ multiplex PCR assay. TCRdb's version of the immuneACCESS table is confined to in-frame rearrangements and falls short of the full clone set. An unresolved V gene accounts for under half of the shortfall where checked; the remainder is of unknown origin. This sample gives some 350,000 clones in total; about 90% of them show up just once. Jointly, the top ten make up 6.5% to 8% of the sample. Input material: peripheral blood. Source of these receptors: a man aged 18 to 30 with active or convalescent COVID-19.

V and J are TRBV9 and TRBJ2-3; D is unresolved. Germline V CDR1 and CDR2: SGDLS, YYNGEE. The CDR3 is 14 amino acids. Trimming cost V 0 bases and J 2 bases, with 7 bases left between them. CDR3 DNA sequence: TGTGCCAGCAGCGTAGTGCTAGACACAGATACGCAGTATTTT. This translates into CASSVVLDTDTQYF.

The rearrangement joins TRBV10-3 to TRBJ2-1; D possibly corresponds to TRBD2 (6 bases). The CDR3 is 15 residues long. With 2 bases removed from V and 6 bases from J, the gap between germline ends came to 14 bases. Germline CDR1 reads ENHRY; CDR2 reads SYGVKD. CDR3 bases: TGTGCCATCAGTGAGAAATTAGCGGAGACCAATGAGCAGTTCTTC. Translating it yields CAISEKLAETNEQFF.

The chain joins TRBV11-1 to TRBJ1-1; D call uncertain. CDR1 and CDR2 (germline): SGHAT, FQDESV (reference sequence). This CDR3 is built from 13 residues. Trimming removed 1 base at V and 4 bases at J, with 7 bases between. This chain's CDR3 is CASSLGLSTEAFF. In DNA form, the CDR3 reads TGTGCCAGCAGCTTAGGCCTCAGCACTGAAGCTTTCTTT. Filled out from reference TRBV11-1 and TRBJ1-1, the complete variable domain reads EAEVAQSPRYKITEKSQAVAFWCDPISGHATLYWYRQILGQGPELLVQFQDESVVDDSQLPKDRFSAERLKGVDSTLKIQPAELGDSAMYLCASSLGLSTEAFFGQGTRLTVV.

The V gene is TRBV5-5, the J gene TRBJ1-2; possibly TRBD1 for D (6 bases). The V end was cut by 2 bases, the J end by 4 bases, with 12 bases between. The CDR3 has 14 residues. The germline V gene encodes CDR1 SGHKS and CDR2 YYEKEE (reference sequence). The CDR3 is CASSLGDKSYGYTF. CDR3 DNA: TGTGCCAGCAGCTTAGGGGACAAAAGCTATGGCTACACCTTC.

The J gene is TRBJ2-7, the V gene TRBV2; 9 nucleotides align to TRBD1. This CDR3 has 15 residues. J gave up 5 bases and V 6 bases, and 11 bases lay outside the gene matches. CDR1 SNHLY and CDR2 FYNNEI come from the germline V gene. The DNA for the CDR3 is TGTGCCAGCAGCAGGGGACAGGGTGACCCAGACGAGCAGTACTTC. Translating it yields CASSRGQGDPDEQYF.

The genes are TRBV13 and TRBJ2-7; D perhaps matches TRBD1 (6 bases). Looked up from germline, CDR1 is PRHDT and CDR2 is FYEKMQ (reference sequence). The V end was cut by 5 bases, the J end by 0 bases, with 14 bases between. This CDR3 comprises 15 residues. CDR3 sequence: CASSHGQRSSYEQYF. The CDR3 nucleotides read TGTGCCAGCAGCCACGGACAGAGAAGCTCCTACGAGCAGTACTTC.

This chain uses TRBV6-5 with TRBJ2-1; D ambiguous. V lost 5 bases and J lost 6, with 11 bases in between. CDR3 length: 13 residues. Germline-derived CDR1 and CDR2 are MNHEY and SVGAGI. The CDR3 reads CASSPSRFNEQFF. CDR3 sequence (DNA): TGTGCCAGCAGTCCATCTCGGTTCAATGAGCAGTTCTTC.

The chain recombines TRBV6-5 with TRBJ2-5, with D possibly TRBD1 on 6 matching bases. Trimming cost V 10 bases and J 0 bases, with 6 bases left between them. Germline lookup yields CDR1 MNHEY and CDR2 SVGAGI. The length of the CDR3 is 11 residues. CDR3 in DNA: TGTGCCAAGGGGGACCAAGAGACCCAGTACTTC. Translated: CAKGDQETQYF.

The chain couples TRBV7-9 to TRBJ1-2; 7 bases align to TRBD1. CDR1 and CDR2 (germline): SEHNR, FQNEAQ (reference sequence). CDR3 length: 15 amino acids. Trimming cost V 5 bases and J 5 bases; bases outside gene matches: 11. The CDR3 spells CASSPEGAFVYGYTF. The CDR3, as DNA: TGTGCCAGCAGCCCAGAGGGGGCGTTCGTGTATGGCTACACCTTC.

To note about this clone: This same CDR3 is encoded by further DNA sequences in the sample. V gene TRBV20-1 combines with J gene TRBJ2-7, with 7 bases aligning to TRBD2. Germline CDR1 reads DFQATT; CDR2 reads SNEGSKA (reference sequence). CDR3 length: 13 amino acids. The V gene end was trimmed by 3 bases and the J gene end by 4 bases; junction bases not matched to a gene: 6. CDR3 protein: CSASSTSVYEQYF. The CDR3 DNA follows: TGCAGTGCTAGTTCAACTAGCGTTTACGAGCAGTACTTC.

V gene TRBV6-5 combines with J gene TRBJ2-7, with 12 bases fitting TRBD2. This CDR3 comprises 15 residues. Trimming removed 5 bases from V and 7 bases from J; junction bases left unmatched: 9. The germline V gene has CDR1 MNHEY and CDR2 SVGAGI. In DNA, the CDR3 is TGTGCCAGCAGTATGCTAGCGGGAGGGCCAGGAGAGCAGTACTTC. Encoded protein: CASSMLAGGPGEQYF.

The J gene is TRBJ1-3, the V gene TRBV13, with D uncertain. The CDR3 is 15 residues long. Germline CDR1 is PRHDT and CDR2 is FYEKMQ (reference sequence). Between the trimmed V and J ends, which lost 3 bases and 0 bases, there was a span of 9 bases. The CDR3 protein is CASSLGRYSGNTIYF. The CDR3, as DNA: TGTGCCAGCAGCTTGGGCAGGTACTCTGGAAACACCATATATTTT.

The chain joins TRBV13 to TRBJ2-3; 8 positions match TRBD2. Trimming removed 0 bases from V and 1 base from J; junction bases left unmatched: 0. This CDR3 spans 15 amino acids. The germline CDR1 and CDR2 sequences are PRHDT and FYEKMQ (reference sequence). The CDR3 is CASSLGRGGTDTQYF. The DNA for the CDR3 is TGTGCCAGCAGCTTAGGGCGGGGGGGCACAGATACGCAGTATTTT.

The rearrangement links TRBV7-2 to TRBJ1-5; 7 bases are a match to TRBD1. J gave up 0 bases and V 1 base, and 6 bases lay outside the gene matches. This CDR3 has 17 residues. CDR1 is SGHTA, CDR2 FQGNSA, per germline. The CDR3 DNA sequence: TGTGCCAGCAGCTTAGTAGCAGGGGGGCTTAGCAATCAGCCCCAGCATTTT. Protein: CASSLVAGGLSNQPQHF.